This TCR beta chain was documented in a study of blood T cell repertoires in COVID-19. Produced via immunoSEQ multiplex PCR; TCRdb's table is partial and in-frame only. Of around 42,000 clones listed, roughly 88% are singletons. The CDR3 totals 13 residues. Germline V gene lookup returns CDR1 SGHDT and CDR2 YYEEEE. Trimming took 5 bases from V and 11 from J, leaving 18 bases between them. This chain joins TRBV5-6 and TRBJ2-3; D is possibly TRBD2 (6 bases). This receptor was obtained from a human donor in a cohort sampled during active COVID-19. Sequencing was carried out using peripheral blood. The CDR3 here is CASSQKEGLLQYF. CDR3 bases: TGTGCCAGCAGTCAGAAGGAGGGCCTGCTGCAGTATTTT.